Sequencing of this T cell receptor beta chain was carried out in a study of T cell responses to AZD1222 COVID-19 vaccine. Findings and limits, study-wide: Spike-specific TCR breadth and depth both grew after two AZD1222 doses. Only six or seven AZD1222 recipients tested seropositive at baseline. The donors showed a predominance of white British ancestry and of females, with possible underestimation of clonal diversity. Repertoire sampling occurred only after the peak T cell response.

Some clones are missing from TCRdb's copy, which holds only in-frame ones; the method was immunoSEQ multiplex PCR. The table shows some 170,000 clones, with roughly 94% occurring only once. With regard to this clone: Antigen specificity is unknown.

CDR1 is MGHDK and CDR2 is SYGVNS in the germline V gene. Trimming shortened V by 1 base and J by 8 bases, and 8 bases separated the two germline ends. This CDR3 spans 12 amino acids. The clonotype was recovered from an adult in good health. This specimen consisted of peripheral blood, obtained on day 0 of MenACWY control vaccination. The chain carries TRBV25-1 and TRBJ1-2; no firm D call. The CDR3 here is CASSESGRGYTF. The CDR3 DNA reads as TGTGCCAGCAGTGAATCAGGCAGAGGCTACACCTTC.